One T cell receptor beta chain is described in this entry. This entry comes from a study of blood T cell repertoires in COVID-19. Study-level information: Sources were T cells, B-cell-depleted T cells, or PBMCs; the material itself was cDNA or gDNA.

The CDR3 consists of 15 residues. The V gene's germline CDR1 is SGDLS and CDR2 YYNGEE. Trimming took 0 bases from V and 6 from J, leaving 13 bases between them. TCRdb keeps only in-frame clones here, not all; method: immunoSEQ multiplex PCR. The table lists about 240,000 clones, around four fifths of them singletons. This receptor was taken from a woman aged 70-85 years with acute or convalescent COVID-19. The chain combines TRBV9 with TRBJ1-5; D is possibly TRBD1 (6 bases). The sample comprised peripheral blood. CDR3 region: CASSVGLQGIQPQHF. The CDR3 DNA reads TGTGCCAGCAGCGTAGGTCTACAGGGCATTCAGCCCCAGCATTTT. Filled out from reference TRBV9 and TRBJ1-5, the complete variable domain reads DSGVTQTPKHLITATGQRVTLRCSPRSGDLSVYWYQQSLDQGLQFLIQYYNGEERAKGNILERFSAQQFPDLHSELNLSSLELGDSALYFCASSVGLQGIQPQHFGDGTRLSIL.